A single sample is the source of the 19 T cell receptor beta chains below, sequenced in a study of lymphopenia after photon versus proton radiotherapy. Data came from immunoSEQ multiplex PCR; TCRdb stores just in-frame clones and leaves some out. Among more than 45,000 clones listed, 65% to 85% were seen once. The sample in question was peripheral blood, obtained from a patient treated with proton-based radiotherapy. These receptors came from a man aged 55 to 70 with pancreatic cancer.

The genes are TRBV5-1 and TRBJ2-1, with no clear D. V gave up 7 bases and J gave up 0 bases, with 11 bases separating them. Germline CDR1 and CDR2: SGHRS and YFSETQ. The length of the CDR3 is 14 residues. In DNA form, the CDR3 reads TGCGCCAGCTCTCGGGCAGGCTCCTACAATGAGCAGTTCTTC. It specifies CASSRAGSYNEQFF.

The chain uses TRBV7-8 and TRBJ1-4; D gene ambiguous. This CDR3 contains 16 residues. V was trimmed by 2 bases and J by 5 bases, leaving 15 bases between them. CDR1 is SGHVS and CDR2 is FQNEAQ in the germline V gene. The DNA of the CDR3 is TGTGCCAGCAGCTTAAATGTGGCGGTTGACAATGAAAAACTGTTTTTT. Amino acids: CASSLNVAVDNEKLFF.

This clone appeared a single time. CDR3 loop: CASSLVGGRGETQYF. The CDR3 coding sequence is TGTGCCAGCAGCTTAGTTGGGGGTAGGGGAGAGACCCAGTACTTC. The chain combines TRBV7-8 with TRBJ2-5; D possibly uses TRBD1 or TRBD2 (5 bases each). Germline values: CDR1 SGHVS, CDR2 FQNEAQ. The CDR3 extends over 15 amino acids. The V end lost 1 base, the J end lost 4 bases, and 13 bases lay between the germline ends.

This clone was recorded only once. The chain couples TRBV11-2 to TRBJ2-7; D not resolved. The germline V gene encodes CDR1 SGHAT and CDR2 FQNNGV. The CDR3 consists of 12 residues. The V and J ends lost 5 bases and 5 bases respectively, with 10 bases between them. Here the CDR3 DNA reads TGTGCCAGCAGCAGAGGTTACGACGAGCAGTACTTC. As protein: CASSRGYDEQYF.

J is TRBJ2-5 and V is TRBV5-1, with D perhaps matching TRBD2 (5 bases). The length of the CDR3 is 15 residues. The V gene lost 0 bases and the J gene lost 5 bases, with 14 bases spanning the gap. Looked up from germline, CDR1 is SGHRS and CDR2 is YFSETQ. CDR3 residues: CASSLDTGRTETQYF. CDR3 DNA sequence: TGCGCCAGCAGCTTGGACACGGGAAGGACGGAGACCCAGTACTTC.

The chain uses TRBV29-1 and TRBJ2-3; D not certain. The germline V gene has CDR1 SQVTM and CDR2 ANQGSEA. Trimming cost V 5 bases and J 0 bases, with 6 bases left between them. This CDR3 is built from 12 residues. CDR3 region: CSVQPSTDTQYF. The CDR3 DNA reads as TGCAGCGTTCAACCTAGCACAGATACGCAGTATTTT.

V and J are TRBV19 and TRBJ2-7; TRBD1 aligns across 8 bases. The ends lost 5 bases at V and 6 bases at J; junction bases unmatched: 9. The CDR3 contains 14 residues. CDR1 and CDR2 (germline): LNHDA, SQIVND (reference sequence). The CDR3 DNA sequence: TGTGCCAGTAGTGGTGGGCAGGGGGCTGGCGAGCAGTACTTC. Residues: CASSGGQGAGEQYF.

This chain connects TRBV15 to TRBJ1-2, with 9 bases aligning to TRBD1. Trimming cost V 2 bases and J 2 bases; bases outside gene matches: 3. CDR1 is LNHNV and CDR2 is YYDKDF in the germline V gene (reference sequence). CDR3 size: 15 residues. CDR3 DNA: TGTGCCACCAGCAGACCCGGGACAGGGAACTATGGCTACACCTTC. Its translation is CATSRPGTGNYGYTF.

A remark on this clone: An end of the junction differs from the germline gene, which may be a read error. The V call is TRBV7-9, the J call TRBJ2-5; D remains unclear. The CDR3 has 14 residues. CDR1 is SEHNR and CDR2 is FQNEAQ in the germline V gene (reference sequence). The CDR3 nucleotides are TGTGCCAGCAGCTTATTCAGTACCAAGAGACCCAGTGACTTC. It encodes CASSLFSTKRPSDF.

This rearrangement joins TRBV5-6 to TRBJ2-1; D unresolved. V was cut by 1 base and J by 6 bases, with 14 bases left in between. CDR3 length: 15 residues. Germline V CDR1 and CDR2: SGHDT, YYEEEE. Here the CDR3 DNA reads TGTGCCAGCAGCTTGTTTGCCTCCTCGGGCAATGAGCAGTTCTTC. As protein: CASSLFASSGNEQFF.

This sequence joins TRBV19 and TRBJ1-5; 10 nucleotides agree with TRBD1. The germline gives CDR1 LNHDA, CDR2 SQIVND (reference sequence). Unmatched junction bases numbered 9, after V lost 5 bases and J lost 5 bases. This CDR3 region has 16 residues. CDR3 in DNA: TGTGCCAGTAGTTGGTACCCCGGGACAGGGGATCAGCCCCAGCATTTT. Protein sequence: CASSWYPGTGDQPQHF.

DNA for the CDR3: TGTGCCAGTAGTATCCGGGTGACTTACACAGATACGCAGTATTTT. Amino acid sequence: CASSIRVTYTDTQYF. The chain recombines TRBV19 with TRBJ2-3; D uncertain. Trimming removed 3 bases from V and 2 bases from J, with 12 bases in between. Germline CDR1 is LNHDA and CDR2 is SQIVND (reference sequence). This CDR3 comprises 15 residues.

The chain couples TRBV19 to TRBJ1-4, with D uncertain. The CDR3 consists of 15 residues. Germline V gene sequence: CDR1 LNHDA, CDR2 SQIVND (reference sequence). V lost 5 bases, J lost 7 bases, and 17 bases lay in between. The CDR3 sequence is CASSSRELRGEKLFF. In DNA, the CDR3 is TGTGCCAGTAGTTCGCGGGAGTTACGAGGTGAAAAACTGTTTTTT.

The CDR3 loop reads CASSPGGSKETQYF. The CDR3 nucleotides read TGTGCCAGCAGCCCAGGGGGCAGCAAAGAGACCCAGTACTTC. The genes are TRBV28 and TRBJ2-5; 8 nucleotides agree with TRBD1. The CDR3 runs to 14 residues. Germline V gene data show CDR1 as MDHEN and CDR2 as SYDVKM. V lost 6 bases and J lost 3; bases outside the gene matches: 6.

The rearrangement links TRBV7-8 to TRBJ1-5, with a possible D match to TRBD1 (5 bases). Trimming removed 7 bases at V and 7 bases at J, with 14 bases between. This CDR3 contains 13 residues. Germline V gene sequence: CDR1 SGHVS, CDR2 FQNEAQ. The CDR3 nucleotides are TGTGCCAGCACGGCAGGGAGGGGCCAGCCCCAGCATTTT. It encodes CASTAGRGQPQHF.

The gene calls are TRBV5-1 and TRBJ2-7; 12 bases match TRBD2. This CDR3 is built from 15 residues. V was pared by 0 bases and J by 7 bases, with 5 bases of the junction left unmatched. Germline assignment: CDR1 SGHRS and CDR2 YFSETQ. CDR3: CASSLVATSGSEQYF. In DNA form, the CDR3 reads TGCGCCAGCAGCTTGGTGGCGACTAGCGGGAGTGAGCAGTACTTC.

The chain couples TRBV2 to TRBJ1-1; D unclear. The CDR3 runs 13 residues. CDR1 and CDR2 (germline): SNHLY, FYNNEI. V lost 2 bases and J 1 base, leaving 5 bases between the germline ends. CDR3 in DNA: TGTGCCAGCAGTGAATGGGAGAACACTGAAGCTTTCTTT. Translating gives CASSEWENTEAFF.

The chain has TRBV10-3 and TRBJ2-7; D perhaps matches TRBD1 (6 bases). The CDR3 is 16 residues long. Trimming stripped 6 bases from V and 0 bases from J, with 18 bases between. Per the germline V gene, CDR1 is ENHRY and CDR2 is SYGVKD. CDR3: CAIRDPGRGSSYEQYF. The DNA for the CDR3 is TGTGCCATCAGGGACCCCGGCAGGGGTAGCTCCTACGAGCAGTACTTC.

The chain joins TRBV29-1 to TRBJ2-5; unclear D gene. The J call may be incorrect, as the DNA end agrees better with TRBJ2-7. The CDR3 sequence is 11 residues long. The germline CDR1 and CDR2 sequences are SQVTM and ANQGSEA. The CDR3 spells CSVTTSYEQYF. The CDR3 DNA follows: TGCAGCGTCACCACCAGCTACGAGCAGTACTTC.